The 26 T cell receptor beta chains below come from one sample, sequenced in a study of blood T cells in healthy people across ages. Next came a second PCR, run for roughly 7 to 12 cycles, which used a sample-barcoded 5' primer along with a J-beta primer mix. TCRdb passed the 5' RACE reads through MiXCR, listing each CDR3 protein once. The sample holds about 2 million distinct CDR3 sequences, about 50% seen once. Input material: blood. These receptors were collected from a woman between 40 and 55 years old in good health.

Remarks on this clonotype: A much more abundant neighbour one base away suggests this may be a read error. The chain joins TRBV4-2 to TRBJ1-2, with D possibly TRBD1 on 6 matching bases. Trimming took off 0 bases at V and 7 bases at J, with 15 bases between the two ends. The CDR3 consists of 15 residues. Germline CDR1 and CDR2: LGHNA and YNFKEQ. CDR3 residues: CASSQEDSKVRGYTF. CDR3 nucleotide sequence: TGTGCCAGCAGCCAAGAGGACAGTAAAGTCCGTGGCTACACCTTC.

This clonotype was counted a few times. For the CDR3, the DNA is TGTGCCAGCAGTGGGCTAGCGGAACGAGCACAAGAGACCCAGTACTTC. Its protein is CASSGLAERAQETQYF. The V and J genes are TRBV28 and TRBJ2-5, with 7 bases matching TRBD2. Germline CDR1 is MDHEN and CDR2 is SYDVKM. Unmatched junction bases numbered 11, after V lost 5 bases and J lost 2 bases. There are 16 residues in the CDR3.

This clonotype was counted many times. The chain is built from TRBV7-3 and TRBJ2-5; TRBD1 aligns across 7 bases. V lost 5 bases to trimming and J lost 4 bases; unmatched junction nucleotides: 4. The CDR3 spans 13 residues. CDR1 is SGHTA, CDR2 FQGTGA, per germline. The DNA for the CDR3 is TGTGCCAGCAGCCGACGGACAGGAGAGACCCAGTACTTC. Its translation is CASSRRTGETQYF.

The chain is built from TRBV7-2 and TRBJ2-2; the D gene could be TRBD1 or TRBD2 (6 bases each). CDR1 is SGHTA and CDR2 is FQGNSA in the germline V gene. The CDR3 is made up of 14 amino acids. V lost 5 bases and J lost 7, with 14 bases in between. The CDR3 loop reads CASSPMGGGGELFF. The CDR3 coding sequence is TGTGCCAGCAGCCCCATGGGGGGCGGCGGGGAGCTGTTTTTT.

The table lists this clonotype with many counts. The CDR3 sequence is CASSVVGGETQYF. For the CDR3, the DNA is TGTGCCAGCAGTGTGGTCGGGGGGGAGACCCAGTACTTC. The chain is built from TRBV9 and TRBJ2-5, with 7 bases that match TRBD2. Losses at the gene ends were 5 bases for V and 5 bases for J; bases not matched to a gene: 6. Germline loops: CDR1 SGDLS, CDR2 YYNGEE. The CDR3 is made up of 13 amino acids.

CDR3 protein: CASSQEGFYEQYF. The CDR3 coding sequence is TGCGCCAGCAGCCAAGAAGGGTTCTACGAGCAGTACTTC. V and J are TRBV4-1 and TRBJ2-7; D call uncertain. V was trimmed by 0 bases and J by 3 bases, leaving 6 bases between them. Germline V gene lookup returns CDR1 MGHRA and CDR2 YSYEKL. The CDR3 extends over 13 amino acids.

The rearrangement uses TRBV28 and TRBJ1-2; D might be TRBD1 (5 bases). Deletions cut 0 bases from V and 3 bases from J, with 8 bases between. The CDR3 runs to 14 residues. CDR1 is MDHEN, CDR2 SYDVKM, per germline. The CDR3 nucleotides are TGTGCCAGCAGTTTATGGGGGCGATACTATGGCTACACCTTC. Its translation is CASSLWGRYYGYTF.

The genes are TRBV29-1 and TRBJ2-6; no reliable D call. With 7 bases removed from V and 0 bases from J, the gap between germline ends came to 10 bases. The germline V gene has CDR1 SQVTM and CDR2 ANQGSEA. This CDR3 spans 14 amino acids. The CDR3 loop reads CSDIRDSGANVLTF. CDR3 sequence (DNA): TGCAGCGATATAAGGGACTCTGGGGCCAACGTCCTGACTTTC.

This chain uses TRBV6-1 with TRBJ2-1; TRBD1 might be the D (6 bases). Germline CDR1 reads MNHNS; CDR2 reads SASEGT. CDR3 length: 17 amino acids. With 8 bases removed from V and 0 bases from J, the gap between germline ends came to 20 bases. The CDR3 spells CASCAGVYESSYNEQFF. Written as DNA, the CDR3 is TGTGCCAGCTGTGCAGGGGTCTACGAAAGCTCCTACAATGAGCAGTTCTTC.

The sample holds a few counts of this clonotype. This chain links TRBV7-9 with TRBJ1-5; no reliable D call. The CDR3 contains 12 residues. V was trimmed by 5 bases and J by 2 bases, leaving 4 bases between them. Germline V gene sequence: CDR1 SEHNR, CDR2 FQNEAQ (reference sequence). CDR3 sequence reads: CASSAGNQPQHF. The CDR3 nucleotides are TGTGCCAGCAGCGCTGGCAATCAGCCCCAGCATTTT.

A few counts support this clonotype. The CDR3 sequence is CASSYPRDYYQETQYF. The CDR3 nucleotides read TGTGCCAGCAGTTACCCCCGGGACTACTACCAAGAGACCCAGTACTTC. The J gene is TRBJ2-5, the V gene TRBV6-2 or TRBV6-3, with 7 bases that match TRBD2. Germline CDR1 is MNHEY and CDR2 is SVGEGT. Trimming at V came to 2 bases and at J to 0 bases, leaving 6 bases not matched to a gene. The CDR3 runs 16 residues.

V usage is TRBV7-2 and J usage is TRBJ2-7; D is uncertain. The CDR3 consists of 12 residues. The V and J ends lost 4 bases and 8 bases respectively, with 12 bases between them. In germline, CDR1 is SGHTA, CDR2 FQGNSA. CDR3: CASSCFRPKQYF. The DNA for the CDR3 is TGTGCCAGCAGCTGCTTCAGGCCGAAGCAGTACTTC.

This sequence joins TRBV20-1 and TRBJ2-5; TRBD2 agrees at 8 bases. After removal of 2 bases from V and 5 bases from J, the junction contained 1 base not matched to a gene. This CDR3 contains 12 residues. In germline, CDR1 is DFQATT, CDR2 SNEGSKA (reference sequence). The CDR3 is CSARPSGETQYF. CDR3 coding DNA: TGCAGTGCTAGACCTAGCGGGGAGACCCAGTACTTC.

DNA for the CDR3: TGTGCCAGCAGCCCCGGTCATGCGGGCACACCCCTCCACTTT. This translates into CASSPGHAGTPLHF. J is TRBJ1-6 and V is TRBV7-2; no clear D gene. Trimming shortened V by 5 bases and J by 11 bases, and 16 bases separated the two germline ends. The length of the CDR3 is 14 residues. Germline values: CDR1 SGHTA, CDR2 FQGNSA.

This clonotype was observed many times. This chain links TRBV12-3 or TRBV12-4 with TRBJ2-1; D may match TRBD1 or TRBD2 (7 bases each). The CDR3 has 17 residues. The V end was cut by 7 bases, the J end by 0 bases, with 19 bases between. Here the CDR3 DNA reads TGTGCCAGCACCGATCCCCTCAGGGGGGGCTCCTACAATGAGCAGTTCTTC. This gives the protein CASTDPLRGGSYNEQFF.

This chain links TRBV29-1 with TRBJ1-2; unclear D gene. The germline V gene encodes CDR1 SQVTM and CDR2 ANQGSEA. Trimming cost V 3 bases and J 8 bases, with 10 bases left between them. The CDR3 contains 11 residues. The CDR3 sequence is CSVDGVWGYTF. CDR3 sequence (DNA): TGCAGCGTTGACGGAGTCTGGGGCTACACCTTC.

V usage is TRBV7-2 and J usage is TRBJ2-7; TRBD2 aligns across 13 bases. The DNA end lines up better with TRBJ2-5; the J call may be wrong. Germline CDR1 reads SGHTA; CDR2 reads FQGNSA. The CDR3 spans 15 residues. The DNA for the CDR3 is TGTGCCAGCAGACCGAGACTAGCGGGGGGCGAGACCCAGTACTTC. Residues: CASRPRLAGGETQYF.

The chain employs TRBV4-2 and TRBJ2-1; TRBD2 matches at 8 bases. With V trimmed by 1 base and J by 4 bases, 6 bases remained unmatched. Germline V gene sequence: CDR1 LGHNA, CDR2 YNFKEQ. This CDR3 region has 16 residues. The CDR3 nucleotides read TGTGCCAGCAGCCAAGTAGGGACTAGTCGATACAATGAGCAGTTCTTC. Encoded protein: CASSQVGTSRYNEQFF.

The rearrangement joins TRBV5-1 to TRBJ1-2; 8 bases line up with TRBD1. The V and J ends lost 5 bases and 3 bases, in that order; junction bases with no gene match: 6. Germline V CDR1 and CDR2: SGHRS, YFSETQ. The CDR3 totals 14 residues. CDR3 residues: CASSRGQEDYGYTF. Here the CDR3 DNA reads TGCGCCAGCAGTCGGGGACAGGAAGACTATGGCTACACCTTC.

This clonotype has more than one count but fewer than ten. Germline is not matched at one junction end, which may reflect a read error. This CDR3 reads CATSPRAGGDLETQYF. The DNA of the CDR3 is TGTGCCACCAGTCCAAGGGCTGGGGGCGACCTGGAGACCCAGTACTTC. V is TRBV10-3 and J is TRBJ2-5; tentatively, D is TRBD1 (6 bases). In germline, CDR1 is ENHRY, CDR2 SYGVKD. CDR3 size: 16 residues.

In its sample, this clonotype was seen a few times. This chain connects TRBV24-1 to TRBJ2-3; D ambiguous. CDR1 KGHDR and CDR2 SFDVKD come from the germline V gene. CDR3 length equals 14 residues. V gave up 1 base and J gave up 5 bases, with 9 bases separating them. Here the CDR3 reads CATSDFTLGDTQYF. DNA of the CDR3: TGTGCCACCAGTGATTTTACTCTGGGAGATACGCAGTATTTT.

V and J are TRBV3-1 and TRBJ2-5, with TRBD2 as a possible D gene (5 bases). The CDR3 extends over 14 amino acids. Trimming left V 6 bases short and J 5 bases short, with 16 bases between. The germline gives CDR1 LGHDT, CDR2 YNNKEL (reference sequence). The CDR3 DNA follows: TGTGCCAGCAGGCTACACGGGGTATGGGAGACCCAGTACTTC. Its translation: CASRLHGVWETQYF.

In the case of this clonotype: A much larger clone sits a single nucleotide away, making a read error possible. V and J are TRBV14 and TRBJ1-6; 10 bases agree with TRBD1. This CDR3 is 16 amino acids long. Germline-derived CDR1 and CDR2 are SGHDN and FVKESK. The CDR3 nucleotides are TGTGCCAGCAGCCAAGACCCGGGACAGGGGCATTCATCCCTCCACTTT. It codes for CASSQDPGQGHSSLHF. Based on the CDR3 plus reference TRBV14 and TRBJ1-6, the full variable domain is EAGVTQFPSHSVIEKGQTVTLRCDPISGHDNLYWYRRVMGKEIKFLLHFVKESKQDESGMPNNRFLAERTGGTYSTLKVQPAELEDSGVYFCASSQDPGQGHSSLHFGNGTRLTVT.

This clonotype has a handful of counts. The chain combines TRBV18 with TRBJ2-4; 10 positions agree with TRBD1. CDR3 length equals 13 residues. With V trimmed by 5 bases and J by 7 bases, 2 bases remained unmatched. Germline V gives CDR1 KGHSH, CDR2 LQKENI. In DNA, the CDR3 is TGTGCCAGCTCAGGGACAGGGGAGAACATTCAGTACTTC. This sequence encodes CASSGTGENIQYF.

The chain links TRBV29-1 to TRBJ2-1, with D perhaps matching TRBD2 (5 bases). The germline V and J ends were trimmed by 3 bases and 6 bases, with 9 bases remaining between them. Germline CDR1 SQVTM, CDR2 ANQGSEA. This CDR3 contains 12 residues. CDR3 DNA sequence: TGCAGCGTTGAGGTGGGGAGCAATGAGCAGTTCTTC. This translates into CSVEVGSNEQFF.

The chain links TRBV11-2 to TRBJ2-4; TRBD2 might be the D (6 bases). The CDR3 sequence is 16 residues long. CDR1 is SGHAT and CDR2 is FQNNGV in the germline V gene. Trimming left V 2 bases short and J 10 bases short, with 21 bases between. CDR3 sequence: CASSLSPTGTGGIQYF. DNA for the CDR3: TGTGCCAGCAGCTTAAGCCCTACGGGGACTGGGGGGATTCAGTACTTC.